Listed here is a single TCR beta chain. Its target is unknown. The source of the sample is a study of cytomegalovirus exposure and HLA in healthy donors. Notes on the study in general: Later analysis associated a missense DCLRE1C variant with TCR beta V- and J-gene trimming. High specificity and sensitivity for cytomegalovirus status were reported for the classifier.

Germline CDR1 reads GTSNPN; CDR2 reads SVGIG (reference sequence). V was pared by 3 bases and J by 7 bases, with 13 bases of the junction left unmatched. The CDR3 spans 16 residues. Researchers ran the PCR with 60 Vbeta and 13 Jbeta primers. In the authors' workflow: A later analysis tallied tens of millions of unique TCR beta chains, some 10 million of them shared. Assay used: immunoSEQ multiplex PCR; TCRdb lists only in-frame clones, some missing. V and J calls and clone size are given by that table; D and trimming were obtained from the DNA. The data contain about 160,000 clones, roughly 76% of them seen just once; the ten biggest clones take up roughly 13%.

The sequence derives from a woman aged 50 to 60 in good health and CMV-seronegative. V is TRBV30 and J is TRBJ2-1, with 9 bases that match TRBD1. The sequenced sample was PBMCs. CDR3 DNA sequence: TGTGCCTGGAGCCCGGGGACAGGGACGCCGTCTAATGAGCAGTTCTTC. Its protein is CAWSPGTGTPSNEQFF.